This paragraph covers one T cell receptor beta chain sequence. The clone's antigen remains unknown. No base quality information exists; no much larger clone differs at one position. TCRbeta CDR3 regions were amplified from genomic DNA by means of the immunoSEQ Assay, a bias-controlled multiplex PCR. As for the original processing: Within the assay, amplification of reference gene primers was used to estimate how many nucleated cells each sample contained. To quantify the absolute abundance of each unique TCRbeta CDR3 rearrangement, sequence reads were collapsed and filtered. For each sample, productive Simpson clonality was calculated as the square root of Simpson's diversity index over productive rearrangements. TCRdb obtained this table from immuneACCESS and retained in-frame rearrangements with V and J assigned. These tables miss some clones; where compared with another copy, unresolved V genes account for less than half of the shortfall, and the remainder is unexplained. That table is the source of V, J and clone size, and D and trimming were worked out from the DNA. The sample records some 270,000 clones, 85% of which are singletons. The top ten clonotypes cover 9.1% of the sample.

The data belong to a study of blood T cell repertoires in COVID-19 (dated by TCRdb to 2019 to 2021). Background on the whole study: Samples covering the acute and convalescent phases of COVID-19 were provided by collaborators in the United States, Italy and Spain. The material from the prospective study consisted of cDNA or gDNA derived from T cells, B-cell-depleted T cells, or PBMCs. Deeply sampled blood TCRbeta repertoires from subjects exposed to, actively infected with, or recovered from COVID-19 were included in the dataset. The repertoires were made available in a free public database intended to serve as a resource for research on the immune response to SARS-CoV-2. Samples were obtained from the ongoing ImmuneRACE study (first 160 participants) and from about 1,300 subjects provided by 6 global collaborators. A de-identified subject ID, COVID-19 status, age in years and sex were almost always included in the sample metadata. HLA class I and class II types, where available, came from metadata supplied by the sample provider rather than from assay-based typing. The full study reports these points: The amount of clinical and demographic metadata varied by source and participant and was provided uncurated.

Enrolling through a virtual design, the prospective study's participants ranged in age from roughly 18 to 90 years and lived across roughly 24 United States geographic areas. In the prospective study, participants were assigned to cohorts based on the clinical history participants reported in a screening survey and a study questionnaire. Each participant in the prospective study had whole blood, serum and a nasopharyngeal or oropharyngeal swab collected by mobile phlebotomists. Additional blood draws and questionnaires over an approximately 2-month period could optionally be provided by prospective study participants. Prospective study blood samples were shipped either frozen or at room temperature before DNA extraction. Sequenced: PBMCs or T cells enriched from blood (not recorded which). This receptor was obtained from a woman in her forties or fifties with acute COVID-19.

The CDR3 protein sequence reads: CASSYDRPAGGREQFF. The DNA is as follows: TGTGCCAGCAGTTACGATCGACCAGCGGGGGGACGCGAGCAGTTCTTC. The V and J genes are TRBV6-5 and TRBJ2-1; 9 bases in the junction line up with TRBD2. Here V drops 2 bases and J drops 10 bases, and the junction holds 12 bases not matched to any gene. The CDR3 goes from the cysteine to the phenylalanine over 16 residues. The CDR3 DNA has 48 bases and is translated from base 1. CDR1 and CDR2, looked up from the germline V gene, are MNHEY and SVGAGI.